This T cell receptor beta chain is drawn from a study of siplizumab effects on memory and regulatory T cells (dated by TCRdb to between 2018 and 2021). About the full investigation: The effect of the anti-CD2 antibody siplizumab on alloreactive T-cell subsets was examined in allogeneic mixed lymphocyte reactions constructed from human PBMCs. General study outcomes and caveats: Whether proliferating Tregs from siplizumab cultures were suppressive was not functionally confirmed. Because sequences at frequencies below about 10^-5 were poorly captured, only a minor fraction of alloreactive clones could be mapped back to unstimulated subsets. For roughly 75-95% of proliferating CD4+ or CD8+ clones, no naive or memory phenotype could be assigned. Among mappable alloreactive CD4+ clones, an average Treg-derived fraction of 68.8% was observed with siplizumab, compared with about 25% in control reactions. Greater diversity appeared to be present in unstimulated naive T cells than in memory T cells, and a substantial contribution to the alloresponse seemed to be made by naive cells. Siplizumab significantly reduced the cumulative frequency of alloreactive sequences traceable to unstimulated CD4+ memory T cells.

CDR3 length: 15 amino acids, cysteine to phenylalanine. This entry keeps only the CDR3 DNA: 45 bases, framed from base 1. The junction carries 9 bases between V and J, which are trimmed by 2 bases and 0 bases respectively. The germline V gene gives CDR1 as SGHDT and CDR2 as YYEEEE. TCRbeta CDR3 sequencing was performed on sorted unstimulated T cells and on proliferating T cells recovered from mixed lymphocyte reactions. Fresh whole blood from ten HLA-typed healthy donors was used as the source from which PBMCs were isolated. The library was generated by the immunoSEQ multiplex PCR assay. Each sample had 90,000 to 100,000 TCR templates assayed by the deep sequencing platform. Genomic DNA extracted from sorted T cells was the material used for TCRbeta CDR3 sequencing. From the authors' description of their analysis: The R programming language was used for clonal analysis of TCRbeta CDR3 data. Comparing unstimulated samples against CFSE-low samples taken after the reaction was how alloreactive CD4+ and CD8+ clones were defined. By matching sequences to the repertoires of sorted unstimulated Treg and non-Treg cells, each alloreactive CD4+ clone was assigned a regulatory or non-regulatory origin. Drawn from immuneACCESS, this table holds only the in-frame rearrangements with V and J called that TCRdb kept. Clones are partly lost; checked studies trace under half to an unresolved V gene and leave the rest unexplained. Clone size and the V and J calls come from that table; the DNA yielded D and trimming. The sample table records more than 85,000 clones; 91% of these occur just once. Roughly 2.6% of the sample belongs to the ten largest clones.

A word on this clone: Its antigen is still unknown. The input lacks base qualities; no much larger clone sits a single base away.

The chain links TRBV5-6 with TRBJ2-1, with the D gene call left open. This clonotype was sampled from a human donor in good health. Some clones in this sample may be carry-over from other donors' samples. Sequenced sample: CD4+ T cells sorted from blood. The nucleotide sequence reads as follows: TGTGCCAGCAGCTTCGACCTGTTCTCCTACAATGAGCAGTTCTTC. This is translated as CASSFDLFSYNEQFF.